Listed here are 7 T cell receptor beta chains from one sample, sequenced in a study of T cells in Graves' hyperthyroidism and ophthalmopathy. TCR beta CDR3 region amplification was performed from RNA transcripts. Researchers ran a first-round RT-PCR on the TCR CDR3 using the HTBI primer set. One entry per CDR3 protein results from TCRdb running MiXCR on the multiplex PCR reads. The sample comprises 550,000 to 850,000 distinct CDR3 sequences, around a sixth of which are singletons, and 16% rests with the top ten. The material sequenced was blood. Receptors originate from a woman aged 45 to 65 with Graves' hyperthyroidism that later progressed to Graves' ophthalmopathy.

This clonotype was picked up a small number of times. This rearrangement joins TRBV15 to TRBJ2-7; 8 bases are shared with TRBD1. The germline gives CDR1 LNHNV, CDR2 YYDKDF (reference sequence). V lost 4 bases and J lost 0; bases outside the gene matches: 5. This CDR3 is built from 15 residues. CDR3 sequence (DNA): TGTGCCACCAGCAACCGGGACAGGAGCTCCTACGAGCAGTACTTC. As protein: CATSNRDRSSYEQYF.

The sample holds many counts of this clonotype. The chain carries TRBV12-3 or TRBV12-4 and TRBJ2-3; 13 nucleotides agree with TRBD2. The CDR3 totals 16 residues. The J segment lost 1 base and the V segment lost 4 bases, leaving 2 bases of the junction unmatched. The CDR3 DNA follows: TGTGCCAGCAGTTCCGGGACTAGCGGGGGCACAGATACGCAGTATTTT. Protein product: CASSSGTSGGTDTQYF.

This CDR3 is CASSPGQINQPQHF. Written as DNA, the CDR3 is TGTGCCAGCAGCCCGGGACAAATAAATCAGCCCCAGCATTTT. The chain joins TRBV12-3 or TRBV12-4 to TRBJ1-5, with D possibly TRBD1 on 6 matching bases. V was shortened by 6 bases and J by 4 bases, with 13 bases between the two germline ends. The length of the CDR3 is 14 residues.

This clonotype was counted only a few times. The rearrangement links TRBV20-1 to TRBJ2-4; D possibly uses TRBD1 or TRBD2 (5 bases each). The CDR3 length is 13 residues. The V gene lost 6 bases and the J gene lost 7 bases, with 16 bases spanning the gap. Germline V gene lookup returns CDR1 DFQATT and CDR2 SNEGSKA (reference sequence). This CDR3 reads CSAIEGLWNIQYF. CDR3 DNA: TGCAGTGCCATTGAGGGGTTATGGAACATTCAGTACTTC.

This clonotype was seen many times. The chain has TRBV29-1 and TRBJ2-1; 7 nucleotides line up with TRBD2. In germline, CDR1 is SQVTM, CDR2 ANQGSEA. The length of the CDR3 is 13 residues. The V segment lost 7 bases and the J segment 0 bases; nucleotides outside the gene matches: 3. CDR3 amino acids: CSAWGGSYNEQFF. CDR3 nucleotide sequence: TGCAGCGCGTGGGGGGGCTCCTACAATGAGCAGTTCTTC.

This sequence joins TRBV27 and TRBJ2-5; D could derive from TRBD1 or TRBD2 (5 bases each). Trimming took 2 bases from V and 4 from J, leaving 14 bases between them. CDR1 is MNHEY, CDR2 SMNVEV, per germline (reference sequence). The CDR3 contains 15 residues. Here the CDR3 reads CASSLRGAGPETQYF. In nucleotides, the CDR3 is TGTGCCAGCAGTTTAAGAGGGGCAGGGCCAGAGACCCAGTACTTC.

The V gene is TRBV10-3, the J gene TRBJ1-1, with 10 bases matching TRBD1. This CDR3 spans 14 amino acids. Germline V lookup: CDR1 ENHRY, CDR2 SYGVKD. V shed 6 bases, J shed 4 bases, and the junction held 5 bases outside the gene matches. CDR3 amino acids: CAIRGDRGLTEAFF. The CDR3 DNA is TGTGCCATCAGAGGAGACAGGGGGCTCACTGAAGCTTTCTTT.